This paragraph covers one T cell receptor (beta chain) sequence. Its antigen is not yet known. The input lacks base qualities; no much larger clone sits a single base away. Library generation was performed with the immunoSEQ multiplex PCR assay. A mixture of 60 forward primers for TCR Vbeta segments and 13 reverse primers for TCR Jbeta segments was used in the multiplex PCR. A multiplex PCR assay on genomic DNA amplified the CDR3 region of rearranged TCR beta genes. On the Illumina HiSeq System, the amplified TCR beta libraries were sequenced as 87-base-pair reads. The original methods were these. In a later analysis, around 80 million unique TCR beta chains were counted across the 666 repertoires, and about 9.9 million of these chains were shared by at least two donors. A nearest-neighbor algorithm error-corrected the raw reads and collapsed the reads into unique sequences, merging closely related sequences to remove PCR and sequencing errors. To assign V, D and J gene segments, CDR3 sequences were aligned to IMGT reference sequences. Each retained sequence needed at least a six-nucleotide match to both a V gene segment and a J gene segment. A rearrangement was called productive if the CDR3 had no stop codons and remained in frame with V and J, and every other rearrangement was called non-productive. Following IMGT convention, CDR3 was defined as the stretch from the second conserved V-encoded cysteine to the conserved J-encoded phenylalanine. In an earlier analysis of approximately 500 of the donors, sequences lacking an unambiguous match to a single V gene segment were excluded. An earlier analysis of a few hundred of the donors called V segments functional above 56.7% productive rearrangements and segregating when the between-donor standard deviation exceeded 5%. A statistical classification framework was developed to diagnose cytomegalovirus status using the catalog of TCR beta chain sequences. In a later analysis, TCR nucleotide sequences were compared against IMGT/GENE-DB human TR gene sequences so that V and J genes could be assigned. The TCRdist pipeline was used in a later analysis to assign CDR3 sequences and most-parsimonious VDJ recombination scenarios. In a later analysis, each TCR beta chain was defined by its CDR3 amino acid sequence together with its V-gene family, and reads without a unique V-gene family were excluded. In a later analysis, fewer than 650 highly shared, low-generation-probability nucleotide sequences were removed to address suspected cross-contamination and a sequencing artifact. In a later analysis, a clonal expansion index was calculated for each public chain from normalized within-repertoire ranks of inferred template counts. In a later analysis, generation probabilities were computed with a VDJ recombination model fitted to out-of-frame rearrangements, and the resulting probabilities were checked against IGoR. In a later analysis, hypergeometric tests were used to score TCR-TCR, TCR-HLA and TCR-CMV co-occurrence, with a repertoire-size bias correction applied to TCR pairs. To estimate false discovery rates, a later analysis permuted the HLA or CMV assignments 20 times. In a later analysis, co-occurring TCRs were grouped with DBSCAN, and TCRdist sequence similarity was added when clustering was performed within HLA-allele-positive subsets. Repertoires with fewer than 30,000 or more than 120,000 public chains, plus five repertoires with anomalous nucleotide sharing, were excluded from co-occurrence clustering. TCRdb stores this immuneACCESS table with in-frame sequences only. Part of the clones is absent; in the studies checked, under half of the shortfall reflects unresolved V genes, and no reason is known for the rest. V, J and clone size were drawn from that table, and D and trimming were deduced from the DNA. The sample includes fewer than 65,000 clones, with roughly 82% observed a single time. The top ten clones comprise roughly 1.6% of the sample.

This sample was taken from a study of cytomegalovirus exposure and HLA in healthy donors (dated by TCRdb to about 2017). With regard to the full study: An earlier analysis of 587 of the donors reported more than 250 Gb of sequence data and 117 million unique TCR beta sequences from 150 million to 200 million T cells. A later analysis re-analyzed previously published TCR beta repertoires from 660 or so donors and added high-resolution HLA genotyping to study TCR occurrence patterns. The T cell repertoires of some 670 subjects were profiled by immunosequencing and related to cytomegalovirus serostatus. Across approximately 400 genotyped donors of the cohort, an average of approximately 240,000 unique TCR beta nucleotide sequences per donor were sequenced, and roughly a sixth of those sequences were non-productive. Roughly 300 gigabases of sequencing data and around 85 million unique TCR sequences made up an early release that covered around 640 HLA-typed donors. The study aimed to test whether cataloging public T cell receptors could reveal signatures of past pathogen exposure. Alongside the repertoire data, information on donor age, sex, ethnicity and CMV serostatus was compiled. The study combined high-throughput TCR immunosequencing, statistical association of individual TCRs with disease status, and machine learning to predict cytomegalovirus infection status. Rather than using new phenotypic data, the later analysis identified candidate immune exposures from TCR beta sequences and from how often those sequences occurred across donors. In an earlier analysis of 550 to 700 of the donors, high-throughput TCR beta sequencing was used to judge whether each TCR beta V gene segment behaved as functional or pseudogenic. All discovery cohort repertoires had been generated on a single sequencing platform. A handful of DR-DQ haplotypes were handled as single units for association and clustering because linkage in the cohort was strong. Of the 300 to 500 genotyped donors, approximately 81% were placed in the genetic ancestry cluster associated with self-reported Caucasian donors. The number of donors typed differed by locus, with roughly 629-640 for A, B, C, DRB1 and DQB1, about 500 for DQA1, under 610 for DPA1, and some 440 for DPB1. A later genetic analysis used genome-wide SNP genotypes for about 60% of the roughly 670 donors, treating that subset as a discovery cohort. A separate validation cohort of approximately 120 different subjects was used in addition to the roughly 720-subject first cohort. HLA typing covered class I and class II loci at four-digit resolution.

The CDR3 holds 17 amino acids from the cysteine to the phenylalanine. Left in the record is the CDR3 DNA by itself, 51 bases read in frame from the first base. CDR1 and CDR2, looked up from the germline V gene, are MRHNA and SNTAGT. V loses 4 bases at its end and J loses 1 base; junction bases beyond the gene matches: 12. The cohort comprised around 690 healthy bone marrow donors. At the time of sampling, all cohort members were nominally healthy, though unrecorded immune exposures were likely present. The donor was CMV seronegative and belonged to the group of 380 or so seronegative cohort members. Each donor provided a peripheral blood sample, and peripheral blood mononuclear cells were used for TCR beta sequencing. Genomic DNA was extracted from the blood cell samples with the Qiagen DNeasy Blood Extraction Kit. Overall results and qualifications from the work: The classifier was reported to diagnose cytomegalovirus status with high specificity and sensitivity in both the original and validation cohorts. Immune exposure information for the cohort was limited to CMV serostatus. Roughly uniform sequencing depth across donors was assumed in presence/absence analyses, although this assumption may not hold. A later analysis found that TCR association rates varied across HLA loci, with DRB1 alleles showing the most associated TCRs and HLA-C alleles the fewest. An earlier analysis of around 500 of the donors showed that most TCR beta V segments appeared in productive rearrangements either about 87% or about 30% of the time, which broadly matched IMGT annotations. A total of 150 or so TCR beta chains were listed by the study as associated with cytomegalovirus. The 87-base-pair reads could not distinguish some IMGT-functional V segments, including TRBV6-2 and TRBV6-3, so those segments were excluded. Because some donors lacked HLA typing at each locus, the association tests relied only on the typed subset. Three of the identified cytomegalovirus-associated TCR beta chains were confirmed in vitro to be specific for cytomegalovirus antigens. In a later analysis, several top co-occurrence clusters were reported to appear linked to parvovirus B19, influenza, CMV and Epstein-Barr virus. The sequencing pipeline was judged likely to have produced a cluster of highly shared sequence variants as a technical artifact. Strong co-occurrence of HLA alleles, especially DR and DQ, made assigning TCR associations to individual alleles difficult. At a false discovery rate of 0.05, a later analysis linked fewer than 20,000 TCR beta sequences to specific HLA alleles. Only TCR beta chains were sequenced in this cohort, and the absence of alpha or paired-chain data limited detectable features. Across donors, most TCR sequences were observed very rarely, whereas some public TCRs were present in many individuals. The authors suggested that the approach could potentially be extended to other disease states and immunological phenotypes. According to a later analysis, most CMV-associated TCR beta chains appeared to be HLA-restricted, and the HLA associations seemed to be driven largely by CMV exposure. Because counts were too low, some 17 rarely observed V segments, including chromosome 9 orphons, were left out of the earlier analysis of 500 to 750 of the donors. Compared with the roughly 670-donor mean, donors in an Asian-associated ancestry cluster had fewer N-insertions in productive TCRs, according to a later genetic analysis. In a later analysis, HLA-associated TCR beta chains showed more clonal expansion and lower generation probabilities than non-associated chains that were equally common. In a later genetic analysis, a missense DCLRE1C variant was associated with V-gene and J-gene trimming of TCR beta chains, and the association was replicated in an independent cohort. Correlated functional status among segregating V segments might reflect linkage disequilibrium, but an unknown experimental factor could not be ruled out. A further reported finding was that TCR beta sequences accurately predicted the HLA-A and HLA-B alleles for most subjects in the first cohort.

Material: PBMCs. Recombination joined TRBV6-4 with TRBJ1-1; 7 central nucleotides agree with TRBD1. The receptor was isolated from a young man in good health and CMV-seronegative. The CDR3 region has the sequence CASSGQGGLFENTEAFF. The bases are TGTGCCAGCAGTGGCCAGGGGGGACTCTTCGAGAACACTGAAGCTTTCTTT.